This TCR beta chain came from a study of blood T cell dynamics during melanoma immunotherapy. The time point denotes: pre-treatment baseline. Measured with immunoSEQ multiplex PCR; TCRdb has only the in-frame clones, and not every one. Of approximately 6,100 clones listed, roughly 85% were seen once; the top ten hold approximately 3.5%. Germline V gene lookup returns CDR1 SGDLS and CDR2 YYNGEE. The CDR3 spans 13 residues. With 0 bases removed from V and 3 bases from J, the gap between germline ends came to 6 bases. The sample in question was blood, obtained from a patient treated with checkpoint blockade. The chain couples TRBV9 to TRBJ1-1; no firm D call. The TCR sequence derives from a human donor with melanoma. CDR3 sequence: CASSVVVDTEAFF. Here the CDR3 DNA reads TGTGCCAGCAGCGTAGTAGTGGACACTGAAGCTTTCTTT.